This entry describes one T cell receptor beta chain. TCRdb keeps only in-frame clones here, not all; method: immunoSEQ multiplex PCR. The top ten hold around 5% of the sample, which has 290,000 or so clones, approximately 80% seen once. Per the germline V gene, CDR1 is KGHSH and CDR2 is LQKENI. Between the trimmed V and J ends, which lost 3 bases and 3 bases, there was a span of 9 bases. The CDR3 loop spans 13 amino acids. This sample is drawn from a study of blood T cell repertoires in COVID-19. On the study more broadly: Samples representing acute and convalescent COVID-19 were sourced from the United States, Italy and Spain.

V usage is TRBV18 and J usage is TRBJ2-7; maybe TRBD2 (5 bases). This TCR was recovered from a man aged 35-49 years who had been exposed to COVID-19. Sample: PBMCs or T cells enriched from blood (not recorded which). This chain's CDR3 is CASSPYGSYEQYF. CDR3 in DNA: TGTGCCAGCTCACCTTATGGGAGCTACGAGCAGTACTTC.